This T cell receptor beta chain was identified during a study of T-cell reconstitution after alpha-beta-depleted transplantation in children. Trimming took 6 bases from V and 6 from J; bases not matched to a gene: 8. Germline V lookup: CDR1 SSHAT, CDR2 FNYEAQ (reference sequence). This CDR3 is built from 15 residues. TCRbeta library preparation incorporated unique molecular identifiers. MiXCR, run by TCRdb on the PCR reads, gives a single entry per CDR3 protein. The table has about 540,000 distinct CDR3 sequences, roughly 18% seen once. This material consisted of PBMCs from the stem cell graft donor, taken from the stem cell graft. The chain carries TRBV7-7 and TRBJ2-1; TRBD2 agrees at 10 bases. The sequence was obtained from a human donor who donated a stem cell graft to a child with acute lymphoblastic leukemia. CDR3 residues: CASRPLGLAVNEQFF. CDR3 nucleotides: TGTGCCAGCAGACCCTTAGGACTAGCGGTCAATGAGCAGTTCTTC.